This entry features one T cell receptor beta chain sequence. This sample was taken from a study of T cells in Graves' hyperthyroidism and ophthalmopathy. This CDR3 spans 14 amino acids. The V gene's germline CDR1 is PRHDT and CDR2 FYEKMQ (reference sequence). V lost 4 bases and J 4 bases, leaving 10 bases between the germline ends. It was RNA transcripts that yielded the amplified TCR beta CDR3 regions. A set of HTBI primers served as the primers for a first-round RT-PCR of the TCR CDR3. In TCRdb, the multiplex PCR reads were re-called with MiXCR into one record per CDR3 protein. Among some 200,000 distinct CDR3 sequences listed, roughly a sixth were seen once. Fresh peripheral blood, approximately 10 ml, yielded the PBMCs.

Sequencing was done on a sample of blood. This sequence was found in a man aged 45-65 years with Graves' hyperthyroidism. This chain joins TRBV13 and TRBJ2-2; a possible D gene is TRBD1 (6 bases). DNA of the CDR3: TGTGCCAGCAGCTCGCTCAGGGGCACCGGGGAGCTGTTTTTT. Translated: CASSSLRGTGELFF.